Below, one T cell receptor beta chain is given with its context. What it recognizes is unknown. Generated by immunoSEQ multiplex PCR, the TCRdb table keeps only in-frame clones and is missing some. The sample yields approximately 47,000 clones, nearly 95% seen once. These data belong to a study of OX40 agonist ivuxolimab in advanced cancers. Study-wide background: Ivuxolimab, an agonistic anti-OX40 (CD134) antibody, was given to patients. A mean age of roughly 62 years, range roughly 20 to 80, was recorded, and 70% to 85% were male.

CDR3 length: 12 amino acids. CDR1 is MNHEY and CDR2 is SVGAGI in the germline V gene. Trimming removed 5 bases from V and 1 base from J, with 5 bases in between. Study-wide points: Some patients who did not respond also had low normalized T-cell clonal expansion. At 0.1 to 3.0 mg/kg and by week 6, CD4+ and CD8+ T cells in the blood had expanded clonally.

Sample: CD4+ or CD8+ T cells sorted from blood, taken in a trial of the OX40 agonist ivuxolimab. The sequence derives from an adult with an advanced solid tumor such as melanoma, head and neck, liver or kidney cancer. V and J are TRBV6-5 and TRBJ1-1; D gene unclear. The CDR3 DNA reads TGTGCCAGCAGTGTAGGGAACACTGAAGCTTTCTTT. Protein sequence: CASSVGNTEAFF.